This T cell receptor beta chain was identified in a study of CD8+CD57+ T cells in acquired aplastic anemia. Study at large: Healthy donors averaged approximately 9.8 million reads for CD4+ cells.

Study observations and caveats: Patients and controls had in common 25 to 30 CD8+ CDR3 sequences.

CDR1 and CDR2 from the germline V gene are SGHTA and FQGNSA. CDR3 length: 14 residues. V gave up 5 bases and J gave up 5 bases, with 16 bases separating them. Profiles of TCR beta VDJ and CDR3 were generated from a genomic DNA template. TCRdb independently ran MiXCR on the reads; one entry per CDR3 protein. Counted here are around 170,000 distinct CDR3 sequences, around half occurring once; the ten biggest clones make up 2.5% to 3.5%. Worth noting for this clonotype: Its specificity is not known.

The receptor's source is a human donor in good health. Material for sequencing was sorted CD4+, CD8+, or CD8+CD57+ T cells (not recorded which) from PBMCs. The chain has TRBV7-2 and TRBJ2-7, with D perhaps matching TRBD2 (5 bases). CDR3 region: CASSPTWRIHEQYF. CDR3 sequence (DNA): TGTGCCAGCAGCCCCACGTGGAGGATCCACGAGCAGTACTTC.